These T cell receptor beta chains were read from a single sample in a study of T cells after yellow fever vaccination. TCRdb called the 5' RACE reads again in MiXCR, with one record for every CDR3 protein. The sample consists of approximately 160,000 distinct CDR3 sequences, approximately 9.7% of them appearing once. The specimen comprised CD8+ T cells sorted from PBMCs, sampled 45 days after the yellow fever booster vaccination. The source of these receptors is a man aged 18 to 29 who received the YFV17D yellow fever vaccine. CDR3s include the opening cysteine and the closing phenylalanine or tryptophan. A D gene is named only where the DNA matches it firmly. Size is stated for part of the rows, as once, few or many counts, or as a class when the clone is expanded.

d_call: TRBD1
j_call: TRBJ2-5
v_call: TRBV28
clone_size: many
cdr3_aa: CASSRDRGNLQETQYF
cdr3_nt: TGTGCCAGCAGTCGGGACAGGGGAAACCTACAAGAGACCCAGTACTTC

d_call: .
j_call: TRBJ2-1
v_call: TRBV10-3
clone_size: few
cdr3_aa: CAISGEPSSYNEQFF
cdr3_nt: TGTGCCATCAGCGGGGAGCCAAGCTCCTACAATGAGCAGTTCTTC

d_call: .
j_call: TRBJ1-2
v_call: TRBV4-1
clone_size: .
cdr3_aa: CASSQDQAVYGYTF
cdr3_nt: TGCGCCAGCAGCCAAGACCAGGCGGTGTATGGCTACACCTTC

d_call: .
j_call: TRBJ1-6
v_call: TRBV6-5
clone_size: .
cdr3_aa: CASSYSIGINNSPLHF
cdr3_nt: TGTGCCAGCAGTTATTCGATCGGGATAAATAATTCACCCCTCCACTTT

d_call: TRBD2
j_call: TRBJ2-1
v_call: TRBV7-2
clone_size: few
cdr3_aa: CASSLAAGDDEQFF
cdr3_nt: TGTGCCAGCAGCTTAGCGGCGGGGGACGATGAGCAGTTCTTC

d_call: .
j_call: TRBJ2-1
v_call: TRBV20-1
clone_size: few
cdr3_aa: CSATTHSYNEQFF
cdr3_nt: TGCAGTGCTACTACCCACTCCTACAATGAGCAGTTCTTC

d_call: .
j_call: TRBJ1-4
v_call: TRBV6-6
clone_size: few
cdr3_aa: CASSYDDRPNEKLFF
cdr3_nt: TGTGCCAGCAGTTACGACGACAGGCCGAATGAAAAACTGTTTTTT

d_call: .
j_call: TRBJ1-5
v_call: TRBV12-5
clone_size: few
cdr3_aa: CASGVFGSPQHF
cdr3_nt: TGTGCTAGTGGCGTTTTCGGGTCGCCCCAGCATTTT

d_call: TRBD1
j_call: TRBJ1-2
v_call: TRBV5-6
clone_size: few
cdr3_aa: CASSTGQGLDGYTF
cdr3_nt: TGTGCCAGCAGCACCGGACAGGGGTTAGACGGCTACACCTTC

d_call: .
j_call: TRBJ2-1
v_call: TRBV7-9
clone_size: few
cdr3_aa: CASGLTGGRGWNEQFF
cdr3_nt: TGTGCCAGCGGACTAACAGGAGGAAGGGGGTGGAATGAGCAGTTCTTC

d_call: TRBD2
j_call: TRBJ2-2
v_call: TRBV7-9
clone_size: .
cdr3_aa: CASSSTSGGAPGGELFF
cdr3_nt: TGTGCCAGCAGCTCTACTAGCGGGGGGGCCCCTGGCGGGGAGCTGTTTTTT

d_call: .
j_call: TRBJ1-3
v_call: TRBV5-4
clone_size: few
cdr3_aa: CASSLTVVVNTIYF
cdr3_nt: TGTGCCAGCAGCTTGACAGTAGTTGTAAACACCATATATTTT

d_call: .
j_call: TRBJ2-2
v_call: TRBV27
clone_size: .
cdr3_aa: CASRHLGYTGELFF
cdr3_nt: TGTGCCAGCAGACATCTCGGTTACACCGGGGAGCTGTTTTTT

d_call: .
j_call: TRBJ2-1
v_call: TRBV11-2
clone_size: .
cdr3_aa: CASSLYSQLVLNEQFF
cdr3_nt: TGTGCCAGCAGCTTATATAGTCAGCTTGTACTCAATGAGCAGTTCTTC

d_call: .
j_call: TRBJ2-2
v_call: TRBV6-2/TRBV6-3
clone_size: few
cdr3_aa: CASNVGRPNTGELFF
cdr3_nt: TGTGCCAGCAATGTAGGGCGCCCGAACACCGGGGAGCTGTTTTTT

d_call: TRBD1
j_call: TRBJ1-2
v_call: TRBV6-1
clone_size: .
cdr3_aa: CASSVGQGNYGYTF
cdr3_nt: TGTGCCAGCAGTGTTGGACAGGGGAACTATGGCTACACCTTC

d_call: .
j_call: TRBJ1-5
v_call: TRBV20-1
clone_size: .
cdr3_aa: CSAEGVQPQHF
cdr3_nt: TGCAGTGCTGAGGGCGTGCAGCCCCAGCATTTT

d_call: .
j_call: TRBJ2-7
v_call: TRBV6-6
clone_size: many
cdr3_aa: CASRTTYEQYF
cdr3_nt: TGTGCCAGCAGAACTACCTACGAGCAGTACTTC

d_call: .
j_call: TRBJ2-1
v_call: TRBV6-2/TRBV6-3
clone_size: .
cdr3_aa: CASSYLGIEEFF
cdr3_nt: TGTGCCAGCAGCTACCTCGGGATCGAGGAGTTCTTC

d_call: TRBD1
j_call: TRBJ2-5
v_call: TRBV12-3/TRBV12-4
clone_size: few
cdr3_aa: CASSFRGQGQETQYF
cdr3_nt: TGTGCCAGCAGTTTTAGGGGACAGGGCCAAGAGACCCAGTACTTC

d_call: .
j_call: TRBJ2-5
v_call: TRBV12-3/TRBV12-4
clone_size: few
cdr3_aa: CASSFRAEETQYF
cdr3_nt: TGTGCCAGCAGTTTCAGAGCAGAAGAGACCCAGTACTTC

d_call: .
j_call: TRBJ1-1
v_call: TRBV7-8
clone_size: .
cdr3_aa: CASSLLGFPEAFF
cdr3_nt: TGTGCCAGCAGCCTTCTTGGGTTCCCTGAAGCTTTCTTT

d_call: .
j_call: TRBJ2-3
v_call: TRBV20-1
clone_size: .
cdr3_aa: CSAGPEPQRFKTTGGHTDTQYF
cdr3_nt: TGCAGTGCTGGTCCTGAACCCCAGCGGTTTAAGACGACCGGGGGTCACACAGATACGCAGTATTTT

d_call: TRBD1
j_call: TRBJ2-1
v_call: TRBV7-9
clone_size: .
cdr3_aa: CASSALYGQGKGSSYNEQFF
cdr3_nt: TGTGCCAGCAGCGCCCTTTACGGACAGGGGAAAGGGAGCTCCTACAATGAGCAGTTCTTC

d_call: .
j_call: TRBJ2-2
v_call: TRBV12-3/TRBV12-4
clone_size: few
cdr3_aa: CASRLPGTNTGELFF
cdr3_nt: TGTGCCAGCAGGCTACCGGGAACTAACACCGGGGAGCTGTTTTTT

d_call: .
j_call: TRBJ2-7
v_call: TRBV4-3
clone_size: .
cdr3_aa: CASSQDEDGQGGAVEQYF
cdr3_nt: TGCGCCAGCAGCCAAGATGAGGATGGGCAGGGGGGGGCAGTCGAGCAGTACTTC

d_call: .
j_call: TRBJ2-3
v_call: TRBV12-3/TRBV12-4
clone_size: few
cdr3_aa: CASTYGGSTDTQYF
cdr3_nt: TGTGCCAGCACGTACGGGGGTAGCACAGATACGCAGTATTTT

d_call: .
j_call: TRBJ1-1
v_call: TRBV4-1
clone_size: few
cdr3_aa: CASSQGPGHTEAFF
cdr3_nt: TGCGCCAGCAGCCAAGGGCCGGGACACACTGAAGCTTTCTTT

d_call: .
j_call: TRBJ1-1
v_call: TRBV7-8
clone_size: .
cdr3_aa: CASSLEAGDLYTEAFF
cdr3_nt: TGTGCCAGCAGCTTAGAGGCTGGGGATTTGTACACTGAAGCTTTCTTT

d_call: .
j_call: TRBJ1-1
v_call: TRBV6-5
clone_size: .
cdr3_aa: CASSYGPGSTEAFF
cdr3_nt: TGTGCCAGCAGTTATGGGCCAGGGAGCACTGAAGCTTTCTTT

d_call: TRBD2
j_call: TRBJ2-3
v_call: TRBV5-1
clone_size: few
cdr3_aa: CASSPDPRAGGTDTQYF
cdr3_nt: TGCGCCAGCAGCCCAGACCCCCGAGCGGGGGGAACAGATACGCAGTATTTT

d_call: .
j_call: TRBJ1-1
v_call: TRBV5-1
clone_size: .
cdr3_aa: CASSLLRGDTEAFF
cdr3_nt: TGCGCCAGCAGCTTGCTTCGGGGGGACACTGAAGCTTTCTTT

d_call: .
j_call: TRBJ1-4
v_call: TRBV2
clone_size: few
cdr3_aa: CASSESEATGEKLFF
cdr3_nt: TGTGCCAGCAGTGAATCCGAAGCGACAGGAGAAAAACTGTTTTTT

d_call: TRBD1
j_call: TRBJ2-5
v_call: TRBV28
clone_size: .
cdr3_aa: CASTCIGDSQETQYF
cdr3_nt: TGTGCCAGCACCTGCATTGGGGACAGCCAAGAGACCCAGTACTTC

d_call: TRBD2
j_call: TRBJ2-1
v_call: TRBV19
clone_size: .
cdr3_aa: CASSTSGYNEQFF
cdr3_nt: TGTGCCAGTAGTACTAGCGGCTACAATGAGCAGTTCTTC

d_call: .
j_call: TRBJ1-2
v_call: TRBV6-5
clone_size: few
cdr3_aa: CASSYLGGNGYTF
cdr3_nt: TGTGCCAGCAGTTACCTAGGGGGGAATGGCTACACCTTC

d_call: .
j_call: TRBJ1-2
v_call: TRBV6-2/TRBV6-3
clone_size: .
cdr3_aa: CASSQTANYGYTF
cdr3_nt: TGTGCCAGCAGCCAGACAGCAAACTATGGCTACACCTTC

d_call: .
j_call: TRBJ2-3
v_call: TRBV10-3
clone_size: .
cdr3_aa: CAISEGDTVGTDTQYF
cdr3_nt: TGTGCCATCAGTGAGGGGGACACTGTGGGGACAGATACGCAGTATTTT

d_call: .
j_call: TRBJ2-2
v_call: TRBV4-1
clone_size: .
cdr3_aa: CASSQAPRLVNTGELFF
cdr3_nt: TGCGCCAGCAGCCAAGCGCCAAGGCTAGTGAACACCGGGGAGCTGTTTTTT

d_call: TRBD1
j_call: TRBJ2-1
v_call: TRBV24-1
clone_size: few
cdr3_aa: CATSDIRTGPYNEQFF
cdr3_nt: TGTGCCACCAGTGATATACGGACAGGGCCCTACAATGAGCAGTTCTTC

d_call: .
j_call: TRBJ2-2
v_call: TRBV6-2/TRBV6-3
clone_size: .
cdr3_aa: CASTRNRGESGELFF
cdr3_nt: TGTGCCAGCACCCGAAACCGGGGAGAGTCCGGGGAGCTGTTTTTT

d_call: TRBD1
j_call: TRBJ1-2
v_call: TRBV20-1
clone_size: .
cdr3_aa: CSAYRGGLYGYTF
cdr3_nt: TGCAGTGCTTACAGGGGAGGGCTGTATGGCTACACCTTC

d_call: .
j_call: TRBJ2-2
v_call: TRBV2
clone_size: few
cdr3_aa: CASSEDPTAGNTGELFF
cdr3_nt: TGTGCCAGCAGTGAAGATCCCACAGCGGGGAACACCGGGGAGCTGTTTTTT

d_call: TRBD2
j_call: TRBJ2-3
v_call: TRBV7-3
clone_size: .
cdr3_aa: CASSHLAGGRADTQYF
cdr3_nt: TGTGCCAGCAGCCACCTAGCGGGGGGGCGTGCAGATACGCAGTATTTT

d_call: TRBD1
j_call: TRBJ2-3
v_call: TRBV12-3/TRBV12-4
clone_size: few
cdr3_aa: CASSLETGATDTQYF
cdr3_nt: TGTGCCAGCAGTTTAGAGACAGGGGCCACAGATACGCAGTATTTT

d_call: .
j_call: TRBJ2-7
v_call: TRBV4-1
clone_size: many
cdr3_aa: CASSQRGYEQYF
cdr3_nt: TGCGCCAGCAGCCAACGAGGCTACGAGCAGTACTTC

d_call: TRBD1
j_call: TRBJ2-1
v_call: TRBV25-1
clone_size: many
cdr3_aa: CASSEYIRDRGRDEQFF
cdr3_nt: TGTGCCAGCAGTGAATATATTCGAGACAGGGGTCGGGATGAGCAGTTCTTC

d_call: TRBD2
j_call: TRBJ2-3
v_call: TRBV19
clone_size: few
cdr3_aa: CASSMGGGPTDTQYF
cdr3_nt: TGTGCCAGTAGTATGGGCGGGGGGCCCACAGATACGCAGTATTTT

d_call: .
j_call: TRBJ2-2
v_call: TRBV6-4
clone_size: .
cdr3_aa: CASSEEFKTANTGELFF
cdr3_nt: TGTGCCAGCAGTGAAGAATTTAAGACAGCGAACACCGGGGAGCTGTTTTTT

d_call: TRBD1
j_call: TRBJ1-6
v_call: TRBV7-9
clone_size: many
cdr3_aa: CASSLWETGNSPLHF
cdr3_nt: TGTGCCAGCAGCTTATGGGAGACAGGGAATTCACCCCTCCACTTT

d_call: TRBD1
j_call: TRBJ2-7
v_call: TRBV10-3
clone_size: .
cdr3_aa: CAISTGTGPYEQYF
cdr3_nt: TGTGCCATCAGCACCGGGACAGGACCTTACGAGCAGTACTTC

d_call: TRBD1
j_call: TRBJ2-3
v_call: TRBV25-1
clone_size: .
cdr3_aa: CASNTGVADTQYF
cdr3_nt: TGTGCCAGCAACACAGGGGTGGCAGATACGCAGTATTTT